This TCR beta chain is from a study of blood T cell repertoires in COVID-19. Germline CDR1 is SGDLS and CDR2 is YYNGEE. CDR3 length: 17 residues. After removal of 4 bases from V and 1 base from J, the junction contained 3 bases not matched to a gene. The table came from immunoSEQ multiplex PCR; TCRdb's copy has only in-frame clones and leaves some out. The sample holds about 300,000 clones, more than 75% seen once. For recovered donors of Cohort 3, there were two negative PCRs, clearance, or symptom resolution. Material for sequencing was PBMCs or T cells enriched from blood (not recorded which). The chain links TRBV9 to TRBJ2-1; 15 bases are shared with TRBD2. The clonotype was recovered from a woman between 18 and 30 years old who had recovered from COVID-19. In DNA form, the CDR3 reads TGTGCCAGCAGCTTTGGACTAGCGGGAGGGTCCTACAATGAGCAGTTCTTC. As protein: CASSFGLAGGSYNEQFF.